This T cell receptor beta chain was recovered during a study of T-cell memory formation after mild COVID-19. At the level of the study: TCR clusters were largely donor specific.

Findings of the study overall: Clones from the second wave (peaking day 37) had unconfirmed SARS-CoV-2 specificity. CD8+ contracting clones occupied EMRA, while CD4+ ones occupied mainly CM and EM.

For this clonotype: Its antigen is currently unknown.

TCRdb reprocessed the 5' RACE reads with MiXCR, giving one entry per CDR3 protein. The sample has 100,000 to 140,000 distinct CDR3 sequences, around 14% seen once. Germline V gene lookup returns CDR1 LGHDT and CDR2 YNNKEL (reference sequence). Trimming took 4 bases from V and 9 from J, leaving 13 bases between them. This CDR3 region has 14 residues. Specimen: PBMCs or a T cell subset sorted from them (not recorded which). The rearrangement links TRBV3-1 to TRBJ1-6; D is unresolved. This clonotype originated in a man in his late teens or twenties who had mild COVID-19 (a few samples of this study predate the infection). Cell type and time point are not known. Here the CDR3 DNA reads TGTGCCAGCAGCCTACCGGGAGTAGGTTCACCCCTCCACTTT. Protein: CASSLPGVGSPLHF. The whole variable domain, filled in from reference TRBV3-1 and TRBJ1-6, reads DTAVSQTPKYLVTQMGNDKSIKCEQNLGHDTMYWYKQDSKKFLKIMFSYNNKELIINETVPNRFSPKSPDKAHLNLHINSLELGDSAVYFCASSLPGVGSPLHFGNGTRLTVT.